The 32 T cell receptor beta chains below all came from one sample that was sequenced in a study of T cells in narcolepsy. TCRdb's table, derived via immunoSEQ multiplex PCR, lists solely in-frame clones and lacks some. The sample contains tens of thousands of clones, approximately 90% of which appear only once. The sequencing input was CD45RA- memory CD4+ T cells from PBMCs. The receptor set was obtained from a human donor with narcolepsy.

This chain joins TRBV15 and TRBJ2-1; D is possibly TRBD1 or TRBD2 (5 bases each). Trimming removed 0 bases at V and 4 bases at J, with 10 bases between. CDR3 size: 15 residues. The germline V gene has CDR1 LNHNV and CDR2 YYDKDF (reference sequence). The CDR3 DNA reads TGTGCCACCAGCAGAGAACGAGGGGAGTACAATGAGCAGTTCTTC. Translating gives CATSRERGEYNEQFF.

The chain has TRBV9 and TRBJ1-1; perhaps TRBD1 as D (6 bases). The germline gives CDR1 SGDLS, CDR2 YYNGEE. Trimming removed 0 bases at V and 5 bases at J, with 17 bases between. This CDR3 is 16 amino acids long. The CDR3 reads CASSVASGVRSTEAFF. For the CDR3, the DNA is TGTGCCAGCAGCGTAGCTTCAGGGGTTCGGTCAACTGAAGCTTTCTTT. The full variable domain, with the rest looked up from reference TRBV9 and TRBJ1-1, is DSGVTQTPKHLITATGQRVTLRCSPRSGDLSVYWYQQSLDQGLQFLIQYYNGEERAKGNILERFSAQQFPDLHSELNLSSLELGDSALYFCASSVASGVRSTEAFFGQGTRLTVV.

The chain joins TRBV27 to TRBJ2-7, with TRBD2 as a possible D gene (5 bases). V was clipped by 6 bases and J by 0 bases, with 15 bases between them. Per the germline V gene, CDR1 is MNHEY and CDR2 is SMNVEV (reference sequence). The length of the CDR3 is 15 residues. This CDR3 reads CASRRADSSSYEQYF. The CDR3 DNA follows: TGTGCCAGCAGACGCGCGGACTCGAGCTCCTACGAGCAGTACTTC.

The genes are TRBV20-1 and TRBJ1-2; D is possibly TRBD1 (5 bases). V lost 5 bases and J lost 10, with 11 bases in between. The CDR3 loop spans 10 amino acids. Germline CDR1 is DFQATT and CDR2 is SNEGSKA (reference sequence). CDR3 nucleotides: TGCAGTGCTCCAGGGTTGTCCTACACCTTC. Translating it yields CSAPGLSYTF.

The chain has TRBV13 and TRBJ2-1; the match to TRBD2 covers 10 bases. This CDR3 contains 19 residues. Germline CDR1 and CDR2: PRHDT and FYEKMQ (reference sequence). V gave up 4 bases and J gave up 1 base; unmatched junction bases: 13. The CDR3 DNA is TGTGCCAGCAGCTCGAACCTAGCGGGAGTATTAGAGTCCTACAATGAGCAGTTCTTC. Amino acid sequence: CASSSNLAGVLESYNEQFF.

The chain carries TRBV30 and TRBJ1-1; TRBD1 aligns across 8 bases. From germline, CDR1 is GTSNPN and CDR2 SVGIG (reference sequence). V was pared by 2 bases and J by 6 bases, with 8 bases of the junction left unmatched. CDR3 length: 14 residues. CDR3 protein: CAWSPLQGASEAFF. In nucleotides, the CDR3 is TGTGCCTGGAGTCCCCTCCAGGGGGCTTCTGAAGCTTTCTTT.

The J gene is TRBJ2-7, the V gene TRBV6-5, with 9 bases matching TRBD1. Germline CDR1 reads MNHEY; CDR2 reads SVGAGI. This CDR3 has 15 residues. After removal of 4 bases from V and 5 bases from J, the junction contained 9 bases not matched to a gene. The CDR3 DNA follows: TGTGCCAGCAGTTGGCCGGGACAGGGCAGGGACGAGCAGTACTTC. This sequence encodes CASSWPGQGRDEQYF.

This clone was counted once. This sequence joins TRBV5-4 and TRBJ1-2; maybe TRBD1 (5 bases). The CDR3 is 14 amino acids. Germline V CDR1 and CDR2: SGHNT, YYREEE (reference sequence). Trimming removed 7 bases at V and 1 base at J, with 14 bases between. The CDR3 sequence is CASSSGLLNYGYTF. The CDR3 DNA is TGTGCCAGCTCCTCGGGACTCCTTAACTATGGCTACACCTTC.

V usage is TRBV6-5 and J usage is TRBJ1-1; 7 bases match TRBD1. The CDR3 sequence is 13 residues long. The germline CDR1 and CDR2 sequences are MNHEY and SVGAGI. V lost 2 bases and J lost 5; bases outside the gene matches: 2. Here the CDR3 reads CASSYARGTEAFF. CDR3 DNA: TGTGCCAGCAGTTACGCCAGGGGGACTGAAGCTTTCTTT.

In this sample, this clone turned up once. The chain is built from TRBV4-2 and TRBJ2-7, with D possibly matching TRBD1 (6 bases). CDR1 and CDR2 from the germline V gene are LGHNA and YNFKEQ. This CDR3 is built from 16 residues. V lost 2 bases to trimming and J lost 5 bases, with 19 bases between them. The chain's CDR3 is CASSQITQGRVNEQYF. DNA for the CDR3: TGTGCCAGCAGCCAAATTACACAGGGAAGAGTAAACGAGCAGTACTTC.

The chain carries TRBV10-3 and TRBJ2-7; D might be TRBD1 (6 bases). Per the germline V gene, CDR1 is ENHRY and CDR2 is SYGVKD. The CDR3 covers 14 residues. The V gene lost 6 bases and the J gene lost 1 base, with 13 bases spanning the gap. CDR3 nucleotide sequence: TGTGCCATCAGGGAGACAGGAAGATCCTACGAGCAGTACTTC. This sequence encodes CAIRETGRSYEQYF.

The rearrangement joins TRBV7-9 to TRBJ2-7; D is ambiguous. The length of the CDR3 is 14 residues. The germline gives CDR1 SEHNR, CDR2 FQNEAQ (reference sequence). V was shortened by 1 base and J by 3 bases, with 10 bases between the two germline ends. This chain's CDR3 is CASSLGAGVYEQYF. DNA of the CDR3: TGTGCCAGCAGCTTAGGAGCCGGAGTCTACGAGCAGTACTTC.

V gene TRBV18 combines with J gene TRBJ1-1, with TRBD1 identical over 9 bases. This CDR3 spans 14 amino acids. V lost 5 bases and J lost 7; bases outside the gene matches: 8. CDR1 and CDR2 (germline): KGHSH, LQKENI. The CDR3 protein is CASSAGTGRGEAFF. The CDR3 DNA follows: TGTGCCAGCTCAGCCGGGACAGGGAGGGGTGAAGCTTTCTTT.

This chain uses TRBV5-6 with TRBJ2-1; maybe TRBD2 (6 bases). Germline values: CDR1 SGHDT, CDR2 YYEEEE. V lost 2 bases, J lost 0 bases, and 9 bases lay in between. The CDR3 has 15 residues. The CDR3 nucleotides read TGTGCCAGCAGCTTTGGGGACTTCTCCTACAATGAGCAGTTCTTC. This encodes CASSFGDFSYNEQFF.

The chain employs TRBV7-9 and TRBJ2-1, with a weak D call TRBD1 (5 bases). The germline V and J ends were trimmed by 4 bases and 5 bases, with 12 bases remaining between them. CDR3 length: 14 amino acids. In germline, CDR1 is SEHNR, CDR2 FQNEAQ (reference sequence). This chain's CDR3 is CASSSLTVNNEQFF. CDR3 coding DNA: TGTGCCAGCAGCTCCTTGACAGTAAACAATGAGCAGTTCTTC.

CDR3 residues: CASSSSSGSPLHF. The CDR3, as DNA: TGTGCCAGCAGTTCTTCCTCGGGTTCACCCCTCCACTTT. The V call is TRBV6-5, the J call TRBJ1-6; D gene uncertain. Trimming took 4 bases from V and 9 from J, leaving 10 bases between them. The germline gives CDR1 MNHEY, CDR2 SVGAGI. The CDR3 covers 13 residues.

The V call is TRBV5-1, the J call TRBJ2-3; TRBD1 is a possible D gene (7 bases). The V end was cut by 0 bases, the J end by 6 bases, with 11 bases between. The CDR3 is made up of 14 amino acids. In germline, CDR1 is SGHRS, CDR2 YFSETQ. The CDR3 DNA follows: TGCGCCAGCAGCTTGGGGACAGGAGGGGATACGCAGTATTTT. This codes for CASSLGTGGDTQYF.

The chain recombines TRBV9 with TRBJ2-5, with D unclear. The CDR3 sequence is 13 residues long. Germline values: CDR1 SGDLS, CDR2 YYNGEE. The germline V and J ends were trimmed by 2 bases and 5 bases, with 10 bases remaining between them. The CDR3 loop reads CASSVRGWETQYF. Here the CDR3 DNA reads TGTGCCAGCAGCGTGCGCGGTTGGGAGACCCAGTACTTC.

The rearrangement uses TRBV7-9 and TRBJ2-1, with 9 bases that match TRBD2. Per germline, CDR1 SEHNR and CDR2 FQNEAQ (reference sequence). The CDR3 is made up of 18 amino acids. Unmatched junction bases numbered 15, after V lost 1 base and J lost 8 bases. The CDR3 DNA is TGTGCCAGCAGCTTAGTCTCTTGGCGGGAGGGAGCACAAGATGAGCAGTTCTTC. Translating gives CASSLVSWREGAQDEQFF.

This CDR3 reads CASSGRLSGNTIYF. CDR3 sequence (DNA): TGTGCCAGCAGTGGTCGGTTATCTGGAAACACCATATATTTT. The genes are TRBV2 and TRBJ1-3, with unresolved D. Trimming left V 4 bases short and J 1 base short, with 8 bases between. The CDR3 runs 14 residues. Germline CDR1 is SNHLY and CDR2 is FYNNEI.

This rearrangement joins TRBV19 to TRBJ2-7, with D perhaps TRBD1 or TRBD2 (5 bases each). CDR1 LNHDA and CDR2 SQIVND come from the germline V gene (reference sequence). The V gene lost 4 bases and the J gene lost 5 bases, with 18 bases spanning the gap. This CDR3 region has 15 residues. DNA for the CDR3: TGTGCCAGTAGTAGTAGGGGACGGACTTGGGACGAGCAGTACTTC. Translated, it gives CASSSRGRTWDEQYF. Full variable domain (outside the CDR3, taken from reference TRBV19 and TRBJ2-7): DGGITQSPKYLFRKEGQNVTLSCEQNLNHDAMYWYRQDPGQGLRLIYYSQIVNDFQKGDIAEGYSVSREKKESFPLTVTSAQKNPTAFYLCASSSRGRTWDEQYFGPGTRLTVT.

This clone was seen a few times. The V gene is TRBV5-1, the J gene TRBJ2-3, with 10 bases lining up with TRBD2. The V and J ends lost 0 bases and 6 bases, in that order; junction bases with no gene match: 7. The CDR3 has 16 residues. Germline assignment: CDR1 SGHRS and CDR2 YFSETQ. This CDR3 is CASSLDSSGSFDTQYF. The CDR3 DNA is TGCGCCAGCAGCTTGGATTCTAGCGGGAGTTTTGATACGCAGTATTTT. The full variable domain, in which reference TRBV5-1 and TRBJ2-3 provide the parts outside the CDR3, is KAGVTQTPRYLIKTRGQQVTLSCSPISGHRSVSWYQQTPGQGLQFLFEYFSETQRNKGNFPGRFSGRQFSNSRSEMNVSTLELGDSALYLCASSLDSSGSFDTQYFGPGTRLTVL.

V is TRBV7-2 and J is TRBJ1-5, with a possible D match to TRBD1 (5 bases). This CDR3 comprises 19 residues. Trimming removed 5 bases at V and 0 bases at J, with 23 bases between. Germline-derived CDR1 and CDR2 are SGHTA and FQGNSA. CDR3 bases: TGTGCCAGCAGCCCTCGTAGGGCAGGGTTAACTTATAGCAATCAGCCCCAGCATTTT. Translated: CASSPRRAGLTYSNQPQHF.

The CDR3 DNA reads as TGTGCCATCAGTGGGACAGGGTCGGGGTCCTACAATGAGCAGTTCTTC. This sequence encodes CAISGTGSGSYNEQFF. The chain recombines TRBV10-3 with TRBJ2-1; TRBD1 matches 8 bases. The germline CDR1 and CDR2 sequences are ENHRY and SYGVKD. The CDR3 is 16 amino acids. The ends lost 4 bases at V and 1 base at J; junction bases unmatched: 6.

J is TRBJ2-1 and V is TRBV29-1; a possible D gene is TRBD2 (6 bases). Germline V gives CDR1 SQVTM, CDR2 ANQGSEA. The ends were cut back, 1 base at V and 7 bases at J, with 11 bases in the middle. The CDR3 runs 13 residues. The chain's CDR3 is CSVEGPGRNEQFF. CDR3 DNA: TGCAGCGTTGAAGGACCAGGGAGGAATGAGCAGTTCTTC.

This sequence joins TRBV10-3 and TRBJ1-6; 9 bases are a match to TRBD1. This CDR3 is built from 16 residues. The germline V gene has CDR1 ENHRY and CDR2 SYGVKD. V shed 0 bases and J 7 bases; nucleotides not matched to a gene: 4. DNA for the CDR3: TGTGCCATCAGTGAGTCGAGAGACAGGGGGAATTCACCCCTCCACTTT. Translating it yields CAISESRDRGNSPLHF.

The chain recombines TRBV5-4 with TRBJ2-1, with a tentative D call TRBD2 (5 bases). The CDR3 is made up of 15 amino acids. CDR1 SGHNT and CDR2 YYREEE come from the germline V gene (reference sequence). V was shortened by 4 bases and J by 0 bases, with 11 bases between the two germline ends. The CDR3 DNA reads as TGTGCCAGCAGCGGCGGGCCGAGCTCCTACAATGAGCAGTTCTTC. This encodes CASSGGPSSYNEQFF.

The chain joins TRBV2 to TRBJ2-4, with D possibly being TRBD1 (5 bases). Germline V gene lookup returns CDR1 SNHLY and CDR2 FYNNEI. With 8 bases removed from V and 4 bases from J, the gap between germline ends came to 12 bases. This CDR3 contains 13 residues. The DNA of the CDR3 is TGTGCCAGCGGTTCCAGGGATAAAAACATTCAGTACTTC. Encoded protein: CASGSRDKNIQYF.

The rearrangement joins TRBV11-2 to TRBJ2-1, with a possible D match to TRBD1 (5 bases). This CDR3 is built from 13 residues. CDR1 and CDR2 from the germline V gene are SGHAT and FQNNGV. The V and J ends lost 3 bases and 5 bases respectively, with 8 bases between them. CDR3 DNA: TGTGCCAGCAGCTTCTCAGGGAACAATGAGCAGTTCTTC. Translated, it gives CASSFSGNNEQFF.

This clone was found once. The chain recombines TRBV30 with TRBJ2-7, with D maybe TRBD1 (7 bases). The CDR3 loop spans 15 amino acids. Germline V gene lookup returns CDR1 GTSNPN and CDR2 SVGIG (reference sequence). V gave up 3 bases and J gave up 2 bases, with 17 bases separating them. The CDR3 protein is CAWRTPGGSAYEQYF. The CDR3 region has the DNA TGTGCCTGGAGAACCCCAGGGGGGAGCGCCTACGAGCAGTACTTC.

This chain uses TRBV7-2 with TRBJ1-2; D unclear. This CDR3 has 13 amino acids. Germline-derived CDR1 and CDR2 are SGHTA and FQGNSA. The V end was cut by 0 bases, the J end by 5 bases, with 7 bases between. The CDR3 is CASSLAGGYGYTF. The CDR3 DNA reads TGTGCCAGCAGCTTAGCAGGAGGATATGGCTACACCTTC.

This clone appeared a single time. The chain is built from TRBV29-1 and TRBJ1-1, with D possibly being TRBD1 (5 bases). Per the germline V gene, CDR1 is SQVTM and CDR2 is ANQGSEA. V lost 4 bases and J lost 3, with 12 bases in between. The CDR3 is made up of 13 amino acids. CDR3 sequence: CSVALGLDTEAFF. In DNA form, the CDR3 reads TGCAGCGTTGCGCTGGGGCTGGACACTGAAGCTTTCTTT.